The 19 T cell receptor beta chains in this list originate from one sample, sequenced in a study of T-cell reconstitution after alpha-beta-depleted transplantation in children. A library of TCRbeta sequences, prepared with unique molecular identifiers, was generated. TCRdb re-called the PCR reads with MiXCR, one entry per CDR3 protein. The table lists 200,000 to 250,000 distinct CDR3 sequences, approximately 8% of them singletons. The sequencing used PBMCs, mostly from graft donor cells, collected 360 days after TCRalphabeta/CD19-depleted stem cell transplant. All receptors come from a male patient between 2 and 10 years old who had a stem cell transplant for acute myeloid leukemia, so the T cells may come from the graft donor.

This clonotype was seen only a few times. This rearrangement joins TRBV12-3 or TRBV12-4 to TRBJ2-3; 7 bases agree with TRBD2. This CDR3 comprises 12 residues. The ends lost 8 bases at V and 13 bases at J; junction bases unmatched: 12. The CDR3 nucleotides are TGTGCCAGCGGACCGGGGCGGGAGTCCGAGTATTTT. This encodes CASGPGRESEYF.

This clonotype was seen a handful of times. Written as DNA, the CDR3 is TGCAGTGTGTTAGGGGCTAGCGGGAGCGATGAGCAGTTCTTC. Protein product: CSVLGASGSDEQFF. The chain uses TRBV20-1 and TRBJ2-1; 10 bases are shared with TRBD2. This CDR3 contains 14 residues. The germline V gene encodes CDR1 DFQATT and CDR2 SNEGSKA (reference sequence). Trimming took 7 bases from V and 8 from J; bases not matched to a gene: 11.

This clonotype was counted between two and nine times. This sequence joins TRBV12-3 or TRBV12-4 and TRBJ1-2, with D unclear. CDR3 size: 15 residues. The V gene lost 1 base and the J gene lost 5 bases, with 14 bases spanning the gap. CDR3 in amino acids: CASSLESRQFYGYTF. CDR3 sequence (DNA): TGTGCCAGCAGTTTAGAGAGCAGACAATTTTATGGCTACACCTTC.

The chain carries TRBV20-1 and TRBJ2-1; a possible D gene is TRBD2 (6 bases). Germline CDR1 and CDR2: DFQATT and SNEGSKA (reference sequence). CDR3 length: 14 amino acids. V dropped 2 bases and J dropped 3 bases, with 11 bases sitting between them. CDR3 nucleotide sequence: TGCAGTGCTAGATCGCTAGCGCACTACAATGAGCAGTTCTTC. It codes for CSARSLAHYNEQFF.

The chain joins TRBV15 to TRBJ2-7; D unclear. The CDR3 sequence is 15 residues long. V lost 6 bases, J lost 4 bases, and 19 bases lay in between. Germline assignment: CDR1 LNHNV and CDR2 YYDKDF (reference sequence). The CDR3 nucleotides read TGTGCCACCAGATCGATACATACTCCCACTTACGAGCAGTACTTC. Translated: CATRSIHTPTYEQYF.

This clonotype has just a few counts. This chain connects TRBV30 to TRBJ2-1, with D unclear. V was clipped by 4 bases and J by 7 bases, with 11 bases between them. Germline assignment: CDR1 GTSNPN and CDR2 SVGIG (reference sequence). This CDR3 has 12 amino acids. Written as DNA, the CDR3 is TGTGCCTGGACTAGTTTAATGAATGAGCAGTTCTTC. Translation gives CAWTSLMNEQFF. The full variable domain, with the rest looked up from reference TRBV30 and TRBJ2-1, is SQTIHQWPATLVQPVGSPLSLECTVEGTSNPNLYWYRQAAGRGLQLLFYSVGIGQISSEVPQNLSASRPQDRQFILSSKKLLLSDSGFYLCAWTSLMNEQFFGPGTRLTVL.

This clonotype was seen many times. The CDR3 region is CASSQPEVRETQYF. The CDR3 DNA follows: TGTGCCAGCAGCCAACCGGAGGTGAGAGAGACCCAGTACTTC. The chain couples TRBV14 to TRBJ2-5; possibly TRBD2 for D (5 bases). Trimming took 2 bases from V and 4 from J, leaving 11 bases between them. Germline assignment: CDR1 SGHDN and CDR2 FVKESK. The CDR3 consists of 14 residues.

The chain couples TRBV12-3 or TRBV12-4 to TRBJ2-5; D unclear. V lost 7 bases to trimming and J lost 1 base, with 16 bases between them. This CDR3 has 15 residues. CDR3 DNA: TGTGCCAGCACCAGACTGACAAGCGCCCAAGAGACCCAGTACTTC. It is translated as CASTRLTSAQETQYF.

This clonotype was detected ten times or more. The chain is built from TRBV12-3 or TRBV12-4 and TRBJ2-2; a possible D gene is TRBD1 (5 bases). CDR3 length: 14 amino acids. V was trimmed by 7 bases and J by 5 bases, leaving 14 bases between them. As DNA, the CDR3 is TGTGCCAGCACCAAGTCCCAGGGAACCGGGGAGCTGTTTTTT. Protein: CASTKSQGTGELFF.

This clonotype was found a few times. J is TRBJ1-4 and V is TRBV5-6; a possible D gene is TRBD1 (6 bases). The CDR3 is 15 residues long. The V end lost 4 bases, the J end lost 5 bases, and 15 bases lay between the germline ends. Germline-derived CDR1 and CDR2 are SGHDT and YYEEEE. The CDR3 protein is CASSNRQALNEKLFF. The CDR3 coding sequence is TGTGCCAGCAGCAATCGACAGGCACTAAATGAAAAACTGTTTTTT.

This clonotype was counted many times. The J gene is TRBJ1-6, the V gene TRBV24-1; maybe TRBD1 (5 bases). Per germline, CDR1 KGHDR and CDR2 SFDVKD. The V end was cut by 9 bases, the J end by 4 bases, with 6 bases between. The CDR3 length is 12 residues. For the CDR3, the DNA is TGTGCCACCGCAGGGTATAATTCACCCCTCCACTTT. Translation gives CATAGYNSPLHF.

This clonotype was seen a few times. The J gene is TRBJ2-1, the V gene TRBV14, with unresolved D. V was pared by 3 bases and J by 5 bases, with 8 bases between. CDR3 length: 13 residues. The germline V gene encodes CDR1 SGHDN and CDR2 FVKESK. The CDR3 reads CASSQSVHNEQFF. The CDR3, as DNA: TGTGCCAGCAGCCAGAGCGTGCACAATGAGCAGTTCTTC. The whole variable domain, filled in from reference TRBV14 and TRBJ2-1, reads EAGVTQFPSHSVIEKGQTVTLRCDPISGHDNLYWYRRVMGKEIKFLLHFVKESKQDESGMPNNRFLAERTGGTYSTLKVQPAELEDSGVYFCASSQSVHNEQFFGPGTRLTVL.

This clonotype appeared many times. V and J are TRBV6-2 or TRBV6-3 and TRBJ1-1, with D unclear. The CDR3 loop spans 13 amino acids. Trimming cost V 7 bases and J 1 base, with 10 bases left between them. CDR1 MNHEY and CDR2 SVGEGT come from the germline V gene. The CDR3 is CASTLAGNTEAFF. The DNA of the CDR3 is TGTGCCAGCACTCTAGCGGGGAACACTGAAGCTTTCTTT.

The chain employs TRBV29-1 and TRBJ1-2; TRBD1 is a possible D gene (5 bases). The length of the CDR3 is 14 residues. Per germline, CDR1 SQVTM and CDR2 ANQGSEA. Between the trimmed V and J ends, which lost 5 bases and 2 bases, there was a span of 15 bases. The CDR3 coding sequence is TGCAGCGTTCGAGGGGCCGGTGGGAACTATGGCTACACCTTC. This codes for CSVRGAGGNYGYTF.

The sample holds a few counts of this clonotype. The chain couples TRBV12-3 or TRBV12-4 to TRBJ1-4; the D gene is possibly TRBD1 (5 bases). This CDR3 spans 13 amino acids. Trimming cost V 3 bases and J 8 bases, with 10 bases left between them. In DNA, the CDR3 is TGTGCCAGCAGTTTCTCCGCAGGGGAAAAACTGTTTTTT. Translating gives CASSFSAGEKLFF.

This clonotype was recorded a few times. V and J are TRBV5-1 and TRBJ2-2, with TRBD1 identical over 10 bases. Germline CDR1 reads SGHRS; CDR2 reads YFSETQ. The CDR3 totals 15 residues. V was clipped by 4 bases and J by 4 bases; unmatched bases: 4. The CDR3 sequence is CASSTDRGVTGELFF. In DNA form, the CDR3 reads TGCGCCAGCAGCACGGACAGGGGGGTCACCGGGGAGCTGTTTTTT.

This clonotype was seen repeatedly, ten times or more. This rearrangement joins TRBV15 to TRBJ2-7; 8 positions agree with TRBD2. This CDR3 region has 15 residues. The V gene end was trimmed by 1 base and the J gene end by 6 bases; junction bases not matched to a gene: 8. The germline gives CDR1 LNHNV, CDR2 YYDKDF (reference sequence). CDR3 region: CATSRARGLVSEQYV. The CDR3 DNA sequence: TGTGCCACCAGCAGAGCCCGGGGACTAGTAAGCGAGCAGTACGTC.

The sample holds a few counts of this clonotype. The V and J genes are TRBV3-1 and TRBJ2-1; D assignment may be TRBD1 or TRBD2 (5 bases each). Deletions cut 1 base from V and 6 bases from J, with 19 bases between. The CDR3 has 17 residues. Germline-derived CDR1 and CDR2 are LGHDT and YNNKEL (reference sequence). Written as DNA, the CDR3 is TGTGCCAGCAGCCAAGGATGGGACGGCCTACCATCCAATGAGCAGTTCTTC. Amino acid sequence: CASSQGWDGLPSNEQFF.

This clonotype has a handful of counts. The chain combines TRBV28 with TRBJ2-1; D is unclear. There are 15 residues in the CDR3. V was cut by 5 bases and J by 0 bases, with 11 bases left in between. Germline V lookup: CDR1 MDHEN, CDR2 SYDVKM. The CDR3 DNA sequence: TGTGCCAGCAGTACCCTCCGAAGCTCCTACAATGAGCAGTTCTTC. Protein product: CASSTLRSSYNEQFF.